This TCR beta chain stems from a study of CD8+ T cells in alopecia areata. At the level of the study: The authors scored treated patients' severity by affected scalp percentage.

The CDR3 runs to 13 residues. Germline values: CDR1 MNHEY, CDR2 SMNVEV (reference sequence). The ends were cut back, 4 bases at V and 2 bases at J, with 9 bases in the middle. Once RNA had been extracted, it was reverse transcribed into cDNA to act as the sequencing template. Libraries were prepared by immunoSEQ multiplex PCR; TCRdb keeps only in-frame clonotypes and omits some of them. The repertoire consists of 150,000 to 200,000 clones, with 58% occurring once and the leading ten covering roughly 16%. Sample treatment: oral pan-JAK inhibitor, 5-10 mg twice daily. The sequence was obtained from a human donor with alopecia areata. This chain uses TRBV27 with TRBJ2-7; the D is unclear. The input for sequencing was CD4+ T cells sorted from blood, taken between weeks 55 and 65, from a patient treated with tofacitinib. The CDR3 loop reads CASSWGKTYEQYF. CDR3 sequence (DNA): TGTGCCAGCAGTTGGGGTAAAACCTACGAGCAGTACTTC.